These 10 T cell receptor beta chains were sequenced from one sample in a study of blood T cell repertoires in COVID-19. Assay used: immunoSEQ multiplex PCR; TCRdb lists only in-frame clones, some missing. The sample consists of 100,000 to 150,000 clones, 81% of them appearing once. Sample: peripheral blood. Source of these receptors: a man in his thirties or forties with COVID-19, enrolled during active disease.

The gene calls are TRBV18 and TRBJ1-1; the D gene is possibly TRBD1 (5 bases). Trimming took off 3 bases at V and 0 bases at J, with 20 bases between the two ends. Germline V gene sequence: CDR1 KGHSH, CDR2 LQKENI. CDR3 length: 18 amino acids. The CDR3 sequence is CASSPSDEPNRMNTEAFF. In nucleotides, the CDR3 is TGTGCCAGCTCACCTTCCGATGAGCCGAACAGGATGAACACTGAAGCTTTCTTT.

This clone came up a few times. The chain combines TRBV7-9 with TRBJ1-2; maybe TRBD1 (6 bases). Germline CDR1 reads SEHNR; CDR2 reads FQNEAQ (reference sequence). V was trimmed by 5 bases and J by 4 bases, leaving 20 bases between them. This CDR3 has 16 residues. CDR3 protein: CASSQSTYRDAYGYTF. DNA for the CDR3: TGTGCCAGCAGCCAATCAACCTACAGGGATGCCTATGGCTACACCTTC.

This chain links TRBV29-1 with TRBJ2-7, with D possibly matching TRBD1 (6 bases). The V end lost 6 bases, the J end lost 0 bases, and 18 bases lay between the germline ends. This CDR3 spans 15 amino acids. Germline-derived CDR1 and CDR2 are SQVTM and ANQGSEA. The CDR3 reads CSVQRGIGSSYEQYF. CDR3 nucleotide sequence: TGCAGCGTCCAAAGGGGGATAGGTAGCTCCTACGAGCAGTACTTC.

A few counts support this clone. The CDR3 nucleotides read TGTGCCAGCAGTGCCTGGGGAGGGCGGTGGGGTACCTACGAGCAGTACTTC. The encoded protein is CASSAWGGRWGTYEQYF. The J gene is TRBJ2-7, the V gene TRBV2, with TRBD2 matching 7 bases. J lost 2 bases, V lost 4 bases, and 14 bases had no gene match. The germline V gene encodes CDR1 SNHLY and CDR2 FYNNEI. The CDR3 spans 17 residues.

The chain's CDR3 is CASSIKTSGSSYNEQFF. The DNA for the CDR3 is TGTGCCAGTAGTATCAAGACTAGCGGGAGCTCCTACAATGAGCAGTTCTTC. The gene calls are TRBV19 and TRBJ2-1, with 12 bases lining up with TRBD2. Germline CDR1 is LNHDA and CDR2 is SQIVND (reference sequence). The CDR3 loop spans 17 amino acids. V lost 3 bases to trimming and J lost 0 bases; unmatched junction nucleotides: 3.

V gene TRBV5-1 combines with J gene TRBJ1-4, with no clear D. Germline V gene lookup returns CDR1 SGHRS and CDR2 YFSETQ. The V end was cut by 0 bases, the J end by 5 bases, with 11 bases between. The CDR3 length is 15 residues. Here the CDR3 reads CASSLVGERNEKLFF. As DNA, the CDR3 is TGCGCCAGCAGCTTGGTGGGAGAGAGGAATGAAAAACTGTTTTTT.

This sequence joins TRBV4-1 and TRBJ2-7; 9 bases map to TRBD1. The CDR3 runs 15 residues. CDR1 is MGHRA and CDR2 is YSYEKL in the germline V gene. V lost 6 bases, J lost 1 base, and 7 bases stayed unmatched. The chain's CDR3 is CASSPAGTGSYEQYF. The CDR3 DNA sequence: TGCGCCAGCAGTCCGGCCGGGACAGGGTCCTACGAGCAGTACTTC.

The V and J genes are TRBV5-5 and TRBJ2-5; D ambiguous. V lost 1 base and J lost 2, with 12 bases in between. Per germline, CDR1 SGHKS and CDR2 YYEKEE (reference sequence). The CDR3 totals 15 residues. The CDR3 DNA reads TGTGCCAGCAGCTTGTTTCAGGATAGGCAAGAGACCCAGTACTTC. This sequence encodes CASSLFQDRQETQYF.

This clone has a handful of counts. V and J are TRBV4-1 and TRBJ1-2; D is uncertain. V shed 1 base and J shed 8 bases, with 26 bases lying between them. The germline gives CDR1 MGHRA, CDR2 YSYEKL. The CDR3 sequence is 18 residues long. The CDR3 reads CASSQAPTGAGKIEGYTF. The CDR3 nucleotides read TGCGCCAGCAGCCAAGCCCCAACCGGAGCGGGGAAAATTGAAGGCTACACCTTC.

DNA of the CDR3: TGTGCCTGGAGTGTAAGGGGCTACGAGCAGTACTTC. Translating gives CAWSVRGYEQYF. The chain carries TRBV30 and TRBJ2-7; D possibly corresponds to TRBD1 (5 bases). The germline V and J ends were trimmed by 0 bases and 3 bases, with 6 bases remaining between them. Germline CDR1 is GTSNPN and CDR2 is SVGIG (reference sequence). This CDR3 is 12 amino acids long.